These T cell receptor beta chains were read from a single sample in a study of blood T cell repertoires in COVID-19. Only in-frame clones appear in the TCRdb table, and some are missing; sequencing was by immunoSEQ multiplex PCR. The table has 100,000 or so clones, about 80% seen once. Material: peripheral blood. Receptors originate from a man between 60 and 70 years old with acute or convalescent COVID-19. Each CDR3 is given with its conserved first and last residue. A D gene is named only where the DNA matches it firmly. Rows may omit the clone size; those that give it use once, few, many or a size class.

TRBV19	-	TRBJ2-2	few	TGTGCCACCTCGGGGGTGGACCGAGGGAACACCGGGGAGCTGTTTTTT	CATSGVDRGNTGELFF
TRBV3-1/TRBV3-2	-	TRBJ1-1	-	TGTGCCAGCAGCCAAGAACAGCTCAACACTGAAGCTTTCTTT	CASSQEQLNTEAFF
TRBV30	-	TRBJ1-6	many	TGTGCCTGGAGAGAGAATTCACCCCTCCACTTT	CAWRENSPLHF
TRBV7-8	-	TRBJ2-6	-	TGTGCCAGCAGCCCAGGTGCAAGCCTCTCTGGGGCCAACGTCCTGACTTTC	CASSPGASLSGANVLTF
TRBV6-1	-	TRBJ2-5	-	TGTGCCAGCAGTGAAGACCGGGTGGAGACCCAGTACTTC	CASSEDRVETQYF
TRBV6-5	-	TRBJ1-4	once	TGTGCCAGCAGTTTCGAACCTTACTCGGAAAAACTGTTTTTT	CASSFEPYSEKLFF
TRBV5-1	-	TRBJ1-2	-	TGCGCCAGCAGACTGACAGCCAACTATGGCTACACCTTC	CASRLTANYGYTF
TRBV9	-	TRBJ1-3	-	TGTGCCAGCAGCGCCACTTCTTTAGGGCTCCAGGGGTCTGGAAACACCATATATTTT	CASSATSLGLQGSGNTIYF
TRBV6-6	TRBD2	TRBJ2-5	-	TGTGCCAGCAGTCAGCGGACGAGACTAGCGGGGATTCGGGGAGAGACCCAGTACTTC	CASSQRTRLAGIRGETQYF
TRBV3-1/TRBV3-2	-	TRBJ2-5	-	TGTGCCAGCAGCCAAGTTACTGCCAGCAGGGTCCCCACGGGCCACAGGACCCAGTACTTC	CASSQVTASRVPTGHRTQYF
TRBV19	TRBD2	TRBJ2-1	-	TGTGCCAGTACTGTAGCGGGAGGCTCCTACAATGAGCAGTTCTTC	CASTVAGGSYNEQFF
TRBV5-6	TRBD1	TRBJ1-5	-	TGTGCCAGCAGCCGGGGACAGGGGAATTATCAGCCCCAGCATTTT	CASSRGQGNYQPQHF
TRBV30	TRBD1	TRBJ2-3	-	TGTGCCTGGAGTGCATTGACAGGGTCCACAGATACGCAGTATTTT	CAWSALTGSTDTQYF
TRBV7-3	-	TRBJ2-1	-	TGTGCCAGCAGCTCTTCGGGTATAGCGAATGAGCAGTTCTTC	CASSSSGIANEQFF
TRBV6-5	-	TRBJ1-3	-	TGTGCCAGCAGTTACTCCGGACAGCCTGGAAACACCATATATTTT	CASSYSGQPGNTIYF
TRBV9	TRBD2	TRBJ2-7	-	TGTGCCAGCAGCGAGGGACTAGCGAGGTCCTACGAGCAGTACTTC	CASSEGLARSYEQYF
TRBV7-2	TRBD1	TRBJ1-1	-	TGTGCCAGCAGCTTAGCGGGGACAGGGCAGAACACTGAAGCTTTCTTT	CASSLAGTGQNTEAFF
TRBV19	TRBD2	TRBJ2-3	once	TGTGCCAGTACCAGCCTGACTAGCGGCACAGATACGCAGTATTTT	CASTSLTSGTDTQYF
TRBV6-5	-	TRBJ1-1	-	TGTGCCAGCAGACGCCCAGGGATGGCGAACACTGAAGCTTTCTTT	CASRRPGMANTEAFF
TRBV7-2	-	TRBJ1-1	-	TGTGCCAGCAGCTTAGCTAGGCGTCAGGGGCCGAGGAACACTGAAGCTTTCTTT	CASSLARRQGPRNTEAFF
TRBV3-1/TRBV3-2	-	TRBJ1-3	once	TGTGCCAGCAGCCAAGGGAGAACACCCATTACTGGAAACACCATATATTTT	CASSQGRTPITGNTIYF
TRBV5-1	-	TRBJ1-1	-	TGCGCCAGCAGTCTACAGGGGAACACTGAAGCTTTCTTT	CASSLQGNTEAFF
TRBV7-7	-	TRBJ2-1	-	TGTGCCAGCAGCCCCGCAGTTGGCTCCTACAATGAGCAGTTCTTC	CASSPAVGSYNEQFF
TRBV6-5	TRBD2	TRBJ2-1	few	TGTGCCAGCGCTGGCGGGAGGACGGGTCTAAATGAGCAGTTCTTC	CASAGGRTGLNEQFF
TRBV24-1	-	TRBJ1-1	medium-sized	TGTGCCACCAGTGAACAGGGAGGGCCCGAAGCTTTCTTT	CATSEQGGPEAFF
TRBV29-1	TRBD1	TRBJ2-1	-	TGCAGCGTTTCTGAACAGGGGGCAAGTGAGCAGTTCTTC	CSVSEQGASEQFF